Listed here is a single T cell receptor beta chain. This may be a read error: a much more frequent sequence differs by one nucleotide. The data were obtained in a study of T-cell reconstitution after alpha-beta-depleted transplantation in children. The germline V and J ends were trimmed by 3 bases and 0 bases, with 6 bases remaining between them. The CDR3 sequence is 13 residues long. CDR1 is DFQATT and CDR2 is SNEGSKA in the germline V gene (reference sequence). Preparation of the TCRbeta library used unique molecular identifiers. One entry per CDR3 protein results from TCRdb running MiXCR on the PCR reads. The sample holds about 190,000 distinct CDR3 sequences, approximately 6.6% seen once.

The source of this sequence is a human donor who donated a stem cell graft to a child with Wiskott-Aldrich syndrome. The material was PBMCs from the stem cell graft donor, obtained from the stem cell graft. The chain couples TRBV20-1 to TRBJ2-1; D is uncertain. The CDR3: CSASVSSYNEQFF. The CDR3 bases are TGCAGTGCTAGCGTTAGCTCCTACAATGAGCAGTTCTTC.